Below, 31 T cell receptor beta chains from the same sample are listed, as sequenced in a study of T cells after yellow fever vaccination (dated 2019 in TCRdb). The library relied on 5' RACE. The instrument given in TCRdb is Illumina NovaSeq 6000. The public reads were run again by TCRdb, first through fastp at Q25 and then through MiXCR, and only productive beta chains were kept. Rows matching on CDR3 protein sequence are summarized as one entry with the most common DNA and genes. Within this sample are hundreds of thousands of distinct CDR3 sequences, with 15% to 20% of them counted one time only. 15% to 20% of the sample goes to the ten largest clones. This specimen's treatment or condition label, per the study, means: live attenuated yellow fever vaccine strain. The sample here was PBMCs, taken before the yellow fever booster vaccination. These receptors came from a man aged 18 to 30 who received the YFV17D yellow fever vaccine.

This clonotype was seen at least ten times. V gene TRBV10-3 combines with J gene TRBJ2-5; a possible D gene is TRBD1 (6 bases). This CDR3 has 15 residues. Per the germline V gene, CDR1 is ENHRY and CDR2 is SYGVKD. Trimming removed 2 bases from V and 6 bases from J, with 16 bases in between. In nucleotides, the CDR3 is TGTGCCATCAGTGAGACAGGGAGAAGAGGACAGACCCAGTACTTC. This sequence encodes CAISETGRRGQTQYF.

The gene calls are TRBV5-6 and TRBJ2-7, with 9 bases lining up with TRBD1. V lost 0 bases, J lost 3 bases, and 7 bases stayed unmatched. CDR3 length: 16 amino acids. Per germline, CDR1 SGHDT and CDR2 YYEEEE. This chain's CDR3 is CASSLGTGDIIYEQYF. In DNA form, the CDR3 reads TGTGCCAGCAGCTTGGGGACAGGGGATATTATCTACGAGCAGTACTTC.

This clonotype appeared a few times. The chain employs TRBV6-6 and TRBJ2-7; D unclear. This CDR3 comprises 13 residues. V dropped 0 bases and J dropped 5 bases, with 8 bases sitting between them. Germline V gives CDR1 MNHNY, CDR2 SVGAGI (reference sequence). The CDR3 sequence is CASSYSDRHEQYV. The CDR3 coding sequence is TGTGCCAGCAGTTACTCGGATAGGCACGAGCAGTACGTC.

V and J are TRBV4-3 and TRBJ2-2; the D call may be TRBD1 or TRBD2 (6 bases each). The V gene's germline CDR1 is LGHNA and CDR2 YSLEER. This CDR3 region has 18 residues. V lost 0 bases and J lost 0, with 14 bases in between. The CDR3 region is CASSQEFSGASNTGELFF. As DNA, the CDR3 is TGCGCCAGCAGCCAAGAATTCTCGGGGGCTTCGAACACCGGGGAGCTGTTTTTT.

This clonotype showed up just a few times. The V call is TRBV6-6, the J call TRBJ1-2; tentative D call: TRBD1 (5 bases). CDR3 size: 15 residues. Germline V lookup: CDR1 MNHNY, CDR2 SVGAGI (reference sequence). Trimming removed 5 bases at V and 5 bases at J, with 18 bases between. CDR3 region: CASSQSPAGPYGYTF. CDR3 nucleotides: TGTGCCAGCAGTCAAAGTCCCGCAGGGCCTTATGGCTACACCTTC.

This sequence joins TRBV4-2 and TRBJ2-5, with no clear D. The CDR3 is 14 amino acids. Deletions cut 0 bases from V and 4 bases from J, with 9 bases between. Germline V gene lookup returns CDR1 LGHNA and CDR2 YNFKEQ. The CDR3 nucleotides are TGTGCCAGCAGCCAAGAGCAGGTGCGAGAGACCCAGTACTTC. Its protein is CASSQEQVRETQYF.

V and J are TRBV20-1 and TRBJ2-3, with 10 bases lining up with TRBD1. CDR3 length: 15 residues. V lost 1 base, J lost 1 base, and 2 bases stayed unmatched. CDR1 is DFQATT, CDR2 SNEGSKA, per germline (reference sequence). CDR3 DNA sequence: TGCAGTGCTAGAGCCGGGACAGGGGGCACAGATACGCAGTATTTT. Encoded protein: CSARAGTGGTDTQYF.

This clonotype was detected a few times. The chain couples TRBV15 to TRBJ2-1, with unresolved D. CDR3 length: 12 amino acids. CDR1 and CDR2 from the germline V gene are LNHNV and YYDKDF (reference sequence). Between the trimmed V and J ends, which lost 1 base and 9 bases, there was a span of 7 bases. CDR3 sequence reads: CATSRGVREQFF. The CDR3 nucleotides read TGTGCCACCAGCAGAGGGGTCCGTGAGCAGTTCTTC.

The chain joins TRBV5-1 to TRBJ1-2; a weak D match, TRBD1 (6 bases). Trimming cost V 9 bases and J 5 bases, with 17 bases left between them. CDR1 SGHRS and CDR2 YFSETQ come from the germline V gene. This CDR3 has 13 amino acids. The CDR3 is CATRPSGVYGYTF. CDR3 nucleotide sequence: TGCGCCACTCGACCATCAGGGGTGTATGGCTACACCTTC.

The J gene is TRBJ2-3, the V gene TRBV5-1, with D maybe TRBD2 (5 bases). From germline, CDR1 is SGHRS and CDR2 YFSETQ. The V and J ends lost 0 bases and 5 bases respectively, with 10 bases between them. The CDR3 is 14 amino acids. CDR3 nucleotides: TGCGCCAGCAGCTTGGCCGGGGTCGAAGATACGCAGTATTTT. Its translation is CASSLAGVEDTQYF.

V is TRBV4-3 and J is TRBJ2-7; 10 nucleotides agree with TRBD1. The CDR3 totals 16 residues. Germline V CDR1 and CDR2: LGHNA, YSLEER. The V segment lost 1 base and the J segment 5 bases; nucleotides outside the gene matches: 8. The CDR3 is CASSQGAGDRGNEQYF. CDR3 bases: TGCGCCAGCAGCCAAGGGGCAGGGGACAGGGGAAACGAGCAGTACTTC.

The V gene is TRBV6-1, the J gene TRBJ2-2; D assignment may be TRBD1 or TRBD2 (6 bases each). This CDR3 region has 15 residues. V lost 8 bases to trimming and J lost 6 bases, with 19 bases between them. Germline V gene lookup returns CDR1 MNHNS and CDR2 SASEGT. CDR3 sequence reads: CASRGLVAGAGELFF. CDR3 DNA sequence: TGTGCCAGCCGGGGGCTCGTCGCTGGCGCCGGGGAGCTGTTTTTT.

The chain employs TRBV10-1 and TRBJ2-2, with a weak D call TRBD2 (5 bases). The length of the CDR3 is 13 residues. Germline loops: CDR1 WNHNN, CDR2 SYGVQD (reference sequence). Trimming removed 4 bases at V and 4 bases at J, with 7 bases between. In DNA, the CDR3 is TGCGCCAGCAGTGCAGGAGGCACCGGGGAGCTGTTTTTT. Translating it yields CASSAGGTGELFF.

This chain connects TRBV2 to TRBJ2-7; 9 bases map to TRBD1. CDR1 SNHLY and CDR2 FYNNEI come from the germline V gene. The CDR3 spans 14 residues. With 6 bases clipped from V and 6 bases from J, the junction kept 9 bases outside the gene matches. For the CDR3, the DNA is TGTGCCAGCAGCGTTGGACAGGGGTCACCCGAGCAGTACGTC. Protein sequence: CASSVGQGSPEQYV.

A few counts support this clonotype. The chain carries TRBV5-1 and TRBJ2-5; 7 bases agree with TRBD2. This CDR3 region has 17 residues. The germline CDR1 and CDR2 sequences are SGHRS and YFSETQ. V lost 0 bases and J lost 5; bases outside the gene matches: 13. The CDR3 coding sequence is TGCGCCAGCAGCTTGGGGGGAGCGGGAACCTTCGGGGAGACCCAGTACTTC. Its protein is CASSLGGAGTFGETQYF. Filled out from reference TRBV5-1 and TRBJ2-5, the complete variable domain reads KAGVTQTPRYLIKTRGQQVTLSCSPISGHRSVSWYQQTPGQGLQFLFEYFSETQRNKGNFPGRFSGRQFSNSRSEMNVSTLELGDSALYLCASSLGGAGTFGETQYFGPGTRLLVL.

The rearrangement joins TRBV12-3 or TRBV12-4 to TRBJ2-7; no firm D call. Trimming took 4 bases from V and 3 from J, leaving 16 bases between them. CDR3 length: 15 residues. The CDR3 DNA is TGTGCCAGCAGTTCTACCGGGCCGCAGCGCTACGAGCAGTACTTC. Translation: CASSSTGPQRYEQYF.

This clonotype was seen only a few times. This chain links TRBV12-3 or TRBV12-4 with TRBJ2-5, with D possibly being TRBD1 (6 bases). The DNA end favors TRBJ2-1, so the J call may be wrong. The length of the CDR3 is 15 residues. The DNA for the CDR3 is TGTGCCAGCAGTCCCGCGACAGGATTGCAAGAGACCCAGTTCTTC. As protein: CASSPATGLQETQFF.

In its sample, this clonotype was seen many times. The chain has TRBV7-8 and TRBJ2-2; the D gene is possibly TRBD2 (6 bases). The CDR3 is 16 residues long. Germline V CDR1 and CDR2: SGHVS, FQNEAQ. V lost 1 base and J lost 4, with 13 bases in between. CDR3 bases: TGTGCCAGCAGCTTAGGAGGCGGGGTGGGCACCGGGGAGCTGTTTTTT. Protein: CASSLGGGVGTGELFF.

J is TRBJ2-5 and V is TRBV9; D is ambiguous. Germline V gene lookup returns CDR1 SGDLS and CDR2 YYNGEE. The V end lost 0 bases, the J end lost 5 bases, and 11 bases lay between the germline ends. This CDR3 is 14 amino acids long. The CDR3 DNA follows: TGTGCCAGCAGCGTAGCTCCCGGGCCGGAGACCCAGTACTTC. It translates to CASSVAPGPETQYF.

V and J are TRBV9 and TRBJ2-4, with D possibly being TRBD1 (6 bases). The CDR3 length is 16 residues. Germline V gene sequence: CDR1 SGDLS, CDR2 YYNGEE. The V and J ends lost 4 bases and 0 bases respectively, with 14 bases between them. CDR3 coding DNA: TGTGCCAGCAGCCCTCAGACAGGCGTAGCCAAAAACATTCAGTACTTC. Its protein product is CASSPQTGVAKNIQYF.

The genes are TRBV28 and TRBJ1-2; D is undetermined. Germline loops: CDR1 MDHEN, CDR2 SYDVKM. V lost 2 bases, J lost 4 bases, and 11 bases lay in between. This CDR3 has 14 amino acids. CDR3 sequence (DNA): TGTGCCAGCAGTTTACCAGGAATAGGCTATGGCTACACCTTC. Residues: CASSLPGIGYGYTF.

This clonotype occurred a few times. The chain is built from TRBV29-1 and TRBJ2-5; 7 bases are a match to TRBD2. Germline V gene sequence: CDR1 SQVTM, CDR2 ANQGSEA. CDR3 length equals 12 residues. V shed 6 bases, J shed 7 bases, and the junction held 8 bases outside the gene matches. CDR3 in amino acids: CSVGSGEGTQYF. The CDR3 nucleotides are TGCAGCGTGGGAAGCGGGGAAGGGACCCAGTACTTC.

This clonotype was observed a handful of times. The chain combines TRBV7-3 with TRBJ2-1, with 16 bases fitting TRBD2. The V gene end was trimmed by 4 bases and the J gene end by 8 bases; junction bases not matched to a gene: 2. This CDR3 has 15 amino acids. Germline V gives CDR1 SGHTA, CDR2 FQGTGA. CDR3 residues: CASSSGTSGGDEQFF. CDR3 DNA sequence: TGTGCCAGCAGCTCAGGGACTAGCGGGGGGGATGAGCAGTTCTTC.

The chain couples TRBV5-1 to TRBJ2-5, with 9 bases aligning to TRBD2. Germline values: CDR1 SGHRS, CDR2 YFSETQ. The CDR3 is made up of 17 amino acids. Germline trimming cut 7 bases from V and 3 bases from J; bases unmatched to any gene: 16. CDR3 in amino acids: CASCIGGRRLAEETQYF. The DNA for the CDR3 is TGCGCCAGCTGCATAGGGGGTAGAAGACTAGCGGAAGAGACCCAGTACTTC.

This clonotype has only a few counts. The chain employs TRBV10-1 and TRBJ2-7; D may be TRBD1 (6 bases). The V gene's germline CDR1 is WNHNN and CDR2 SYGVQD (reference sequence). Trimming took off 2 bases at V and 3 bases at J, with 11 bases between the two ends. The CDR3 contains 14 residues. The CDR3 bases are TGCGCCAGCAGTGAGGGTACAGGGAGCTACGAGCAGTACTTC. Translating gives CASSEGTGSYEQYF.

The V call is TRBV5-1, the J call TRBJ2-2, with 7 positions matching TRBD1. This CDR3 contains 15 residues. With V trimmed by 4 bases and J by 6 bases, 9 bases remained unmatched. Germline CDR1 reads SGHRS; CDR2 reads YFSETQ. In nucleotides, the CDR3 is TGCGCCAGCAGCCTACAGGGGCAAGTTCCCGGGGAGCTGTTTTTT. Amino acids: CASSLQGQVPGELFF.

This chain uses TRBV2 with TRBJ2-3; 10 bases fit TRBD2. Germline V gives CDR1 SNHLY, CDR2 FYNNEI. After removal of 0 bases from V and 3 bases from J, the junction contained 12 bases not matched to a gene. The CDR3 spans 19 residues. DNA of the CDR3: TGTGCCAGCAGTGAAGCCGGCCTCCACGAACTAGCGGGGACAGATACGCAGTATTTT. Translation gives CASSEAGLHELAGTDTQYF.

This clonotype was seen at least ten times. V gene TRBV20-1 combines with J gene TRBJ1-5, with no clear D. This CDR3 is 14 amino acids long. V lost 0 bases to trimming and J lost 0 bases, with 6 bases between them. Germline V gene lookup returns CDR1 DFQATT and CDR2 SNEGSKA (reference sequence). For the CDR3, the DNA is TGCAGTGCTAGAGACGAAGGTAGCAATCAGCCCCAGCATTTT. Protein sequence: CSARDEGSNQPQHF.

The rearrangement joins TRBV7-6 to TRBJ1-2; TRBD1 might be the D (5 bases). Per the germline V gene, CDR1 is SGHVS and CDR2 is FNYEAQ. There are 13 residues in the CDR3. Trimming left V 3 bases short and J 7 bases short, with 12 bases between. The CDR3 nucleotides read TGTGCCAGCAGCTTCATGGGGGGAAGTGGCTACACCTTC. Residues: CASSFMGGSGYTF.

This CDR3 is CASSQQPRLNTEAFF. CDR3 DNA sequence: TGCGCCAGCAGTCAACAGCCCAGACTGAACACTGAAGCTTTCTTT. The chain is built from TRBV23-1 and TRBJ1-1; no clear D gene. TRBV23-1 is an ORF for which the function is uncertain. Trimming took off 2 bases at V and 0 bases at J, with 10 bases between the two ends. The length of the CDR3 is 15 residues.

The V gene is TRBV9, the J gene TRBJ2-2; 9 positions agree with TRBD2. V lost 6 bases, J lost 4 bases, and 4 bases stayed unmatched. The CDR3 has 14 amino acids. Germline CDR1 reads SGDLS; CDR2 reads YYNGEE. CDR3 protein: CASTPSGTTGELFF. CDR3 nucleotide sequence: TGTGCCAGCACCCCTAGCGGGACCACCGGGGAGCTGTTTTTT.